Listed here are 4 T cell receptor beta chains from one sample, sequenced in a study of technical replicates of blood from four donors. Profiling relied on immunoSEQ multiplex PCR, and the TCRdb table lists in-frame clones only, not all of them. The sample includes under 95,000 clones, roughly 98% of them seen just once. Sequenced material: T cells isolated from PBMCs. The source of these receptors is a human donor in good health.

The chain recombines TRBV27 with TRBJ2-1; D is uncertain. Germline-derived CDR1 and CDR2 are MNHEY and SMNVEV (reference sequence). The CDR3 has 13 amino acids. V lost 2 bases to trimming and J lost 6 bases, with 8 bases between them. For the CDR3, the DNA is TGTGCCAGCAGTTTAGTTAGCTCCAATGAGCAGTTCTTC. Translating it yields CASSLVSSNEQFF.

The rearrangement links TRBV11-2 to TRBJ2-1, with a possible D match to TRBD2 (6 bases). Per germline, CDR1 SGHAT and CDR2 FQNNGV. V was pared by 3 bases and J by 5 bases, with 20 bases between. The CDR3 is 17 residues long. This CDR3 reads CASSLVPVGGRHNEQFF. The CDR3 nucleotides read TGTGCCAGCAGCTTGGTACCGGTCGGGGGTAGGCACAATGAGCAGTTCTTC.

The chain has TRBV10-1 and TRBJ1-1; 8 bases map to TRBD1. V lost 0 bases, J lost 4 bases, and 1 base stayed unmatched. This CDR3 is built from 14 residues. Germline V gene sequence: CDR1 WNHNN, CDR2 SYGVQD (reference sequence). The CDR3 reads CASSESDRGTEAFF. CDR3 in DNA: TGCGCCAGCAGTGAGTCCGACAGGGGCACTGAAGCTTTCTTT.

J is TRBJ2-7 and V is TRBV4-1; maybe TRBD1 (5 bases). Germline-derived CDR1 and CDR2 are MGHRA and YSYEKL. The V end lost 1 base, the J end lost 2 bases, and 15 bases lay between the germline ends. There are 16 residues in the CDR3. CDR3 bases: TGCGCCAGCAGCCAAGGGTGGGGCAGTTCGACCTACGAGCAGTACTTC. Protein product: CASSQGWGSSTYEQYF.